This note documents a single TCR beta chain sequence. The junction had 6 bases not matched to a gene; V was cut back by 4 bases and J by 6 bases. The CDR3 loop spans 15 amino acids. The germline V gene encodes CDR1 SGHRS and CDR2 YFSETQ. Some clones are missing from TCRdb's copy, which holds only in-frame ones; the method was immunoSEQ multiplex PCR. The sample gives around 230,000 clones, approximately 90% of which show up once; around 3.5% is in the top ten. The data were taken from a study of blood T cell repertoires in COVID-19. In the study overall: T cells, B-cell-depleted T cells, or PBMCs supplied cDNA or gDNA.

This clonotype was sampled from a middle-aged woman with acute COVID-19. The chain employs TRBV5-1 and TRBJ2-1; TRBD2 aligns across 11 bases. Sequences were obtained from PBMCs or T cells enriched from blood (not recorded which). CDR3 bases: TGCGCCAGCAGCCCACTAGCGGGGGTCCGCAATGAGCAGTTCTTC. Its translation: CASSPLAGVRNEQFF.